What follows are 15 T cell receptor beta chains derived from one specimen sequenced in a study of brain T cells in children with intractable seizures. Sequencing used immunoSEQ multiplex PCR; TCRdb keeps in-frame clones, though not all of them. The table lists about 41,000 clones, 90% of them singletons, with roughly 6.3% in the top ten. This material consisted of peripheral blood, taken at surgery. The source of these receptors is a girl aged 2-15 years with tuberous sclerosis and intractable seizures.

The rearrangement links TRBV25-1 to TRBJ1-2; D possibly corresponds to TRBD1 (5 bases). Trimming stripped 7 bases from V and 4 bases from J, with 7 bases between. Germline values: CDR1 MGHDK, CDR2 SYGVNS. CDR3 size: 11 residues. CDR3 in amino acids: CASTGRYGYTF. For the CDR3, the DNA is TGTGCCAGCACAGGGCGCTATGGCTACACCTTC.

V is TRBV5-8 and J is TRBJ1-5, with D maybe TRBD1 (5 bases). The CDR3 totals 16 residues. Germline CDR1 SGHTS, CDR2 YDEGEE. V lost 4 bases to trimming and J lost 7 bases, with 21 bases between them. This CDR3 reads CASSQVMSGFGQPQHF. The DNA for the CDR3 is TGTGCCAGCAGCCAAGTTATGTCAGGGTTTGGACAGCCCCAGCATTTT.

This rearrangement joins TRBV11-2 to TRBJ2-1; TRBD2 matches at 8 bases. CDR1 and CDR2 (germline): SGHAT, FQNNGV. V dropped 1 base and J dropped 10; count of bases not matched to a gene: 12. CDR3 length: 16 amino acids. CDR3: CASSLALGGGLGEQFF. The CDR3 DNA reads TGTGCCAGCAGCTTAGCTTTAGGCGGGGGGCTCGGGGAGCAGTTCTTC.

This clone was picked up one time. This chain connects TRBV5-4 to TRBJ2-3; 7 nucleotides line up with TRBD1. This CDR3 is 15 amino acids long. The germline gives CDR1 SGHNT, CDR2 YYREEE (reference sequence). V was pared by 0 bases and J by 5 bases, with 6 bases of the junction left unmatched. This chain's CDR3 is CASSLAGGDGDTQYF. CDR3 DNA: TGTGCCAGCAGCTTGGCAGGGGGAGACGGAGATACGCAGTATTTT.

The chain employs TRBV10-3 and TRBJ1-5, with 11 bases that match TRBD1. Germline V gene sequence: CDR1 ENHRY, CDR2 SYGVKD. The V and J ends lost 0 bases and 2 bases, in that order; junction bases with no gene match: 15. The CDR3 is 21 amino acids. CDR3 residues: CAISESPWSGQGAIGNQPQHF. For the CDR3, the DNA is TGTGCCATCAGTGAGTCTCCTTGGTCCGGACAGGGGGCGATAGGCAATCAGCCCCAGCATTTT.

The rearrangement links TRBV7-2 to TRBJ2-7; TRBD2 agrees at 8 bases. Trimming cost V 1 base and J 6 bases; bases outside gene matches: 5. The V gene's germline CDR1 is SGHTA and CDR2 FQGNSA. The CDR3 runs to 14 residues. CDR3 DNA sequence: TGTGCCAGCAGCTTAGTGACGGGGGGGGCCGAGCAGTACTTC. This translates into CASSLVTGGAEQYF. The variable domain in full, completed from reference TRBV7-2 and TRBJ2-7, reads GAGVSQSPSNKVTEKGKDVELRCDPISGHTALYWYRQSLGQGLEFLIYFQGNSAPDKSGLPSDRFSAERTGGSVSTLTIQRTQQEDSAVYLCASSLVTGGAEQYFGPGTRLTVT.

The chain links TRBV3-1 (or the pseudogene TRBV3-2) to TRBJ2-2, with D perhaps TRBD1 (6 bases). There are 15 residues in the CDR3. V lost 3 bases and J lost 1, with 9 bases in between. Germline values: CDR1 LGHDT, CDR2 YNNKEL (reference sequence). CDR3 sequence: CASSHGRGNTGELFF. The DNA for the CDR3 is TGTGCCAGCAGCCATGGCAGGGGGAACACCGGGGAGCTGTTTTTT.

The gene calls are TRBV4-1 and TRBJ1-5; 7 nucleotides agree with TRBD1. Germline V CDR1 and CDR2: MGHRA, YSYEKL. This CDR3 comprises 19 residues. With 4 bases clipped from V and 6 bases from J, the junction kept 21 bases outside the gene matches. This CDR3 reads CASSRIHYEGGGGGQPQHF. The CDR3 nucleotides read TGCGCCAGCAGCCGAATTCATTACGAAGGGGGCGGGGGAGGTCAGCCCCAGCATTTT.

CDR3 bases: TGTGCCAGCTCAAAACGACAGGGGCCTAATAGCTATGGCTACACCTTC. Translation gives CASSKRQGPNSYGYTF. This chain joins TRBV18 and TRBJ1-2; 8 bases agree with TRBD1. J was trimmed by 4 bases and V by 5 bases; bases with no gene match: 12. The germline V gene has CDR1 KGHSH and CDR2 LQKENI. The CDR3 runs 16 residues.

The V and J genes are TRBV23-1 and TRBJ2-1; D is undetermined. TRBV23-1 carries the ORF label, with uncertain function. The CDR3 consists of 12 residues. V lost 6 bases and J 4 bases, leaving 7 bases between the germline ends. The CDR3 loop reads CASSRSYNEQFF. The CDR3 DNA reads as TGCGCCAGCAGCCGCTCTTACAATGAGCAGTTCTTC.

This rearrangement joins TRBV27 to TRBJ1-5; D gene unclear. Germline assignment: CDR1 MNHEY and CDR2 SMNVEV (reference sequence). CDR3 size: 13 residues. V lost 3 bases and J 7 bases, leaving 10 bases between the germline ends. In DNA, the CDR3 is TGTGCCAGCAGTTTTCAGGTTGACCAGCCCCAGCATTTT. This gives the protein CASSFQVDQPQHF.

V usage is TRBV12-5 and J usage is TRBJ1-4; tentatively, D is TRBD1 (6 bases). The V gene's germline CDR1 is LGHNT and CDR2 FRNRAP. Trimming took off 6 bases at V and 0 bases at J, with 23 bases between the two ends. The CDR3 extends over 19 amino acids. The CDR3 DNA follows: TGTGCTAGTGGCCACCGAGGGGGACGGGGGCTTGCAACTAATGAAAAACTGTTTTTT. This codes for CASGHRGGRGLATNEKLFF. The variable domain in full, completed from reference TRBV12-5 and TRBJ1-4, reads DARVTQTPRHKVTEMGQEVTMRCQPILGHNTVFWYRQTMMQGLELLAYFRNRAPLDDSGMPKDRFSAEMPDATLATLKIQPSEPRDSAVYFCASGHRGGRGLATNEKLFFGSGTQLSVL.

The chain combines TRBV9 with TRBJ2-1; 7 bases map to TRBD2. Germline V gene data show CDR1 as SGDLS and CDR2 as YYNGEE. The V gene end was trimmed by 4 bases and the J gene end by 3 bases; junction bases not matched to a gene: 7. This CDR3 has 15 residues. The CDR3 reads CASSPCKRDYNEQFF. CDR3 DNA sequence: TGTGCCAGCAGCCCCTGTAAGCGGGACTACAATGAGCAGTTCTTC.

This chain joins TRBV6-1 and TRBJ1-2; 8 bases are shared with TRBD1. Germline lookup yields CDR1 MNHNS and CDR2 SASEGT. The CDR3 is made up of 14 amino acids. J was trimmed by 4 bases and V by 2 bases; bases with no gene match: 3. The CDR3 DNA follows: TGTGCCAGCAGTGAACCCACAGGGGGCTATGGCTACACCTTC. Encoded protein: CASSEPTGGYGYTF.

This clone occurred a few times. The chain is built from TRBV25-1 and TRBJ1-1; D perhaps matches TRBD1 (5 bases). CDR3 length: 13 residues. Germline CDR1 is MGHDK and CDR2 is SYGVNS. V was trimmed by 6 bases and J by 4 bases, leaving 12 bases between them. CDR3 region: CASSRGGSTEAFF. CDR3 coding DNA: TGTGCCAGCAGCCGTGGGGGGAGCACTGAAGCTTTCTTT.